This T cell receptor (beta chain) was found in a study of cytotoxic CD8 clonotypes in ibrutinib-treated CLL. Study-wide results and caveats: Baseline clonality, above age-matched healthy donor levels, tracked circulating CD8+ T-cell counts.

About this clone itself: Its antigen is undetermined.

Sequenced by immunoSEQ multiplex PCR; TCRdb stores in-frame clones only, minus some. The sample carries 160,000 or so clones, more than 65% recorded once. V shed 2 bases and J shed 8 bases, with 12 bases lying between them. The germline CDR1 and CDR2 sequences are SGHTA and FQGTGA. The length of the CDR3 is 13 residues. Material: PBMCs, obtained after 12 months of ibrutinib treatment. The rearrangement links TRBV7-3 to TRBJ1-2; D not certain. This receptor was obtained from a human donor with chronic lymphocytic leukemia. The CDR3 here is CASSLYHAGGYTF. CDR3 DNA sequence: TGTGCCAGCAGCTTATATCACGCTGGAGGCTACACCTTC.